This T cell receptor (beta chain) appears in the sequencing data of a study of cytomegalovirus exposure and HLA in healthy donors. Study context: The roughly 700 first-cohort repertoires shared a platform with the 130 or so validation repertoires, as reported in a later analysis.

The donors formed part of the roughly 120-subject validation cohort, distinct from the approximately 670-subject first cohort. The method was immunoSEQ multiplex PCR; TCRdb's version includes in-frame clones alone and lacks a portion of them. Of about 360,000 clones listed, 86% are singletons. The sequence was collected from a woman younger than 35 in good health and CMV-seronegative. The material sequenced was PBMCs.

The CDR3 bases are TGTGCCAGCAATACTCTGGGACTCCACAATGAGCAGTTCTTC. Translation gives CASNTLGLHNEQFF. The chain couples TRBV2 to TRBJ2-1, with TRBD2 as a possible D gene (6 bases). V shed 7 bases and J shed 5 bases, with 15 bases lying between them. CDR1 and CDR2 from the germline V gene are SNHLY and FYNNEI. The CDR3 loop spans 14 amino acids.